Listed here are 12 T cell receptor beta chains from one sample, sequenced in a study of OX40 agonist ivuxolimab in advanced cancers. Libraries were constructed by the immunoSEQ multiplex PCR assay. The clones in this table, taken by TCRdb from immuneACCESS, are in-frame only. Not every clone is retained; where verified, under half of the shortfall comes from an unresolved V gene, and the cause of the rest is unknown. This sample is represented by tens of thousands of clones; approximately 86% of them were singletons. The biggest ten clones account for 0.55% of the sample. This material consisted of CD4+ or CD8+ T cells sorted from blood, taken in a trial of the OX40 agonist ivuxolimab. The receptors shown here come from an adult with an advanced solid tumor such as melanoma, head and neck, liver or kidney cancer.

The chain has TRBV5-4 and TRBJ1-6; 9 bases match TRBD1. Per the germline V gene, CDR1 is SGHNT and CDR2 is YYREEE (reference sequence). V lost 3 bases, J lost 6 bases, and 4 bases stayed unmatched. CDR3 length: 15 residues. CDR3 sequence reads: CASSSPGQGNSPLHF. CDR3 coding DNA: TGTGCCAGCAGCTCACCGGGACAGGGTAATTCACCCCTCCACTTT.

The table lists this clone with a count of one. The rearrangement uses TRBV4-3 and TRBJ2-2; D ambiguous. CDR1 is LGHNA and CDR2 is YSLEER in the germline V gene. The CDR3 spans 14 residues. Deletions cut 2 bases from V and 7 bases from J, with 11 bases between. This chain's CDR3 is CASSQLAQNGELFF. In nucleotides, the CDR3 is TGCGCCAGCAGCCAACTCGCCCAGAACGGGGAGCTGTTTTTT.

This sequence joins TRBV5-1 and TRBJ2-5; the D gene is possibly TRBD2 (6 bases). With 4 bases removed from V and 2 bases from J, the gap between germline ends came to 24 bases. Germline CDR1 is SGHRS and CDR2 is YFSETQ. The CDR3 consists of 18 residues. CDR3 loop: CASSRGLLNLKEQETQYF. The CDR3 nucleotides are TGCGCCAGCAGCCGGGGACTTCTAAACCTCAAAGAACAAGAGACCCAGTACTTC.

This clone was seen only once. The chain's CDR3 is CAWRGDPPTSEQYF. The DNA of the CDR3 is TGTGCCTGGAGGGGTGACCCCCCAACGAGCGAGCAGTACTTC. This chain joins TRBV30 and TRBJ2-7; D ambiguous. V lost 3 bases and J lost 6, with 18 bases in between. The CDR3 is 14 residues long. CDR1 GTSNPN and CDR2 SVGIG come from the germline V gene (reference sequence).

CDR3 in DNA: TGTGCCAGCAGCGTAGGACCCAACTCCTACAATGAGCAGTTCTTC. Its protein product is CASSVGPNSYNEQFF. The chain employs TRBV9 and TRBJ2-1; D is undetermined. Trimming took 0 bases from V and 0 from J, leaving 7 bases between them. Germline CDR1 SGDLS, CDR2 YYNGEE. This CDR3 is built from 15 residues.

V and J are TRBV9 and TRBJ2-3; maybe TRBD2 (6 bases). The germline gives CDR1 SGDLS, CDR2 YYNGEE. Trimming took 5 bases from V and 2 from J, leaving 12 bases between them. This CDR3 is 14 amino acids long. The CDR3 bases are TGTGCCAGCAGTTCGCAGGGACTCACAGATACGCAGTATTTT. It encodes CASSSQGLTDTQYF.

This clone appeared a single time. This chain connects TRBV29-1 to TRBJ2-7, with a weak D call TRBD1 (6 bases). This CDR3 has 13 amino acids. Germline CDR1 and CDR2: SQVTM and ANQGSEA. Trimming stripped 5 bases from V and 4 bases from J, with 15 bases between. The CDR3, as DNA: TGCAGCGTTCAGACCGGGACATTGTACGAGCAGTACTTC. Residues: CSVQTGTLYEQYF.

V usage is TRBV6-1 and J usage is TRBJ1-1; D gene ambiguous. From germline, CDR1 is MNHNS and CDR2 SASEGT. This CDR3 region has 14 residues. Trimming left V 2 bases short and J 4 bases short, with 11 bases between. The CDR3 protein is CASSETLGLTEAFF. The CDR3 nucleotides read TGTGCCAGCAGTGAAACCTTAGGCCTCACTGAAGCTTTCTTT.

The J gene is TRBJ1-5, the V gene TRBV18; D unclear. Trimming took 3 bases from V and 1 from J, leaving 7 bases between them. Germline V gene sequence: CDR1 KGHSH, CDR2 LQKENI. The CDR3 loop spans 14 amino acids. CDR3 loop: CASSPKKSNQPQHF. The CDR3 DNA reads TGTGCCAGCTCACCGAAAAAAAGCAATCAGCCCCAGCATTTT. The full variable domain, rest sourced from reference TRBV18 and TRBJ1-5, is NAGVMQNPRHLVRRRGQEARLRCSPMKGHSHVYWYRQLPEEGLKFMVYLQKENIIDESGMPKERFSAEFPKEGPSILRIQQVVRGDSAAYFCASSPKKSNQPQHFGDGTRLSIL.

J is TRBJ1-6 and V is TRBV28; 8 bases fit TRBD1. V trimming: 5 bases; J trimming: 7 bases; junction bases outside the gene matches: 10. There are 16 residues in the CDR3. The V gene's germline CDR1 is MDHEN and CDR2 SYDVKM. The CDR3 sequence: CASSTPGQGRNSPLHF. The CDR3 region has the DNA TGTGCCAGCAGTACCCCCGGACAGGGTAGAAATTCACCCCTCCACTTT.

The chain combines TRBV7-2 with TRBJ2-2; TRBD1 matches at 8 bases. The CDR3 is 15 residues long. Germline-derived CDR1 and CDR2 are SGHTA and FQGNSA. The trim removed 5 bases at V and 5 bases at J, leaving 7 bases unmatched. CDR3 sequence reads: CASSISRGQTGELFF. The CDR3, as DNA: TGTGCCAGCAGCATCTCCAGGGGGCAAACCGGGGAGCTGTTTTTT.

The chain joins TRBV10-3 to TRBJ2-2, with D maybe TRBD1 (5 bases). The CDR3 runs to 15 residues. Germline loops: CDR1 ENHRY, CDR2 SYGVKD. The V end lost 10 bases, the J end lost 3 bases, and 18 bases lay between the germline ends. CDR3 residues: CATCFQGIDTGELFF. CDR3 bases: TGTGCCACATGCTTTCAGGGCATAGACACCGGGGAGCTGTTTTTT.